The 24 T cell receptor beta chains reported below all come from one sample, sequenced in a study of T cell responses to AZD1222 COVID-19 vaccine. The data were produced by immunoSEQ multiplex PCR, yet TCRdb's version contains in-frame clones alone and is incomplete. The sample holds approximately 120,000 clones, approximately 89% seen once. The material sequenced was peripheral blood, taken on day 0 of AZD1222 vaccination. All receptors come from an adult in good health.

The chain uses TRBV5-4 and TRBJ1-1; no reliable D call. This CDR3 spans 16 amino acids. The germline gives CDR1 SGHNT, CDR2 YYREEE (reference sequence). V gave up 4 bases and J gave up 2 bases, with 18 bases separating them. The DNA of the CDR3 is TGTGCCAGCAGCCCCGAGGCCCGAGTAGCTAACACTGAAGCTTTCTTT. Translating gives CASSPEARVANTEAFF.

CDR3 nucleotide sequence: TGTGCCAGCAGCTTAGAATGGGATGGCTACACCTTC. It translates to CASSLEWDGYTF. This chain joins TRBV11-2 and TRBJ1-2, with D uncertain. The length of the CDR3 is 12 residues. The germline V gene encodes CDR1 SGHAT and CDR2 FQNNGV. V gave up 0 bases and J gave up 6 bases, with 5 bases separating them. The whole variable domain, filled in from reference TRBV11-2 and TRBJ1-2, reads EAGVAQSPRYKIIEKRQSVAFWCNPISGHATLYWYQQILGQGPKLLIQFQNNGVVDDSQLPKDRFSAERLKGVDSTLKIQPAKLEDSAVYLCASSLEWDGYTFGSGTRLTVV.

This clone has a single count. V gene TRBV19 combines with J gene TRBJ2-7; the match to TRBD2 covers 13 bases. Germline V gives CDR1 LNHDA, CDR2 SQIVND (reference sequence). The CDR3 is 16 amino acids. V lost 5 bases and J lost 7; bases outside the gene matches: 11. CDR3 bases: TGTGCCAGTAGTCTACAAACTAGCGGGAGGGCCAGGGAGCAGTACTTC. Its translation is CASSLQTSGRAREQYF.

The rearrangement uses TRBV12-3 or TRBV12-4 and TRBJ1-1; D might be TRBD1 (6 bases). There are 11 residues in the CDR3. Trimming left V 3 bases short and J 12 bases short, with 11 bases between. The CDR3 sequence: CASSFGGRPFF. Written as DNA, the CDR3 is TGTGCCAGCAGTTTCGGGGGGCGGCCTTTCTTT.

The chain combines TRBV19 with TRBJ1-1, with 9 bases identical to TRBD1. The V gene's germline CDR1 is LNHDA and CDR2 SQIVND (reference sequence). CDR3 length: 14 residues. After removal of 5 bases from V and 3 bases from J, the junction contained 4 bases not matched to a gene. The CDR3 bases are TGTGCCAGTAGTTCCCGGACAGGGGACACTGAAGCTTTCTTT. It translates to CASSSRTGDTEAFF.

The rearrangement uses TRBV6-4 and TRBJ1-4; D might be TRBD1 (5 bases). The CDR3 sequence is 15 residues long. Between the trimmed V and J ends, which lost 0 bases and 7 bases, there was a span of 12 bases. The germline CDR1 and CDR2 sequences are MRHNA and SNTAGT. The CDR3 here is CASSDSSGGTEKLFF. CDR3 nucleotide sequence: TGTGCCAGCAGTGACTCTAGCGGGGGTACTGAAAAACTGTTTTTT.

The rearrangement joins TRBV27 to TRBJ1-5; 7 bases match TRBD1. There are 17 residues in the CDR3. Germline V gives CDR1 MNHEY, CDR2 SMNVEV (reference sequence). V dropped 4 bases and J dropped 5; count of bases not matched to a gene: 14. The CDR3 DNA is TGTGCCAGCAGTTCCGGGACAGCCCAAAGGGAATATCAGCCCCAGCATTTT. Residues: CASSSGTAQREYQPQHF.

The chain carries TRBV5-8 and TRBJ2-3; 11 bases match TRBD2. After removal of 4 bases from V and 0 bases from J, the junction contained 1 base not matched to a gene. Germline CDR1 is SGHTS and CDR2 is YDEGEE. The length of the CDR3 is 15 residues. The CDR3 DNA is TGTGCCAGCAGCCCTAGCGGGAGGAGCACAGATACGCAGTATTTT. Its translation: CASSPSGRSTDTQYF. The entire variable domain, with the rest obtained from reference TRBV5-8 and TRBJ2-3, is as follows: EAGVTQSPTHLIKTRGQQATLRCSPISGHTSVYWYQQALGLGLQFLLWYDEGEERNRGNFPPRFSGRQFPNYSSELNVNALELEDSALYLCASSPSGRSTDTQYFGPGTRLTVL.

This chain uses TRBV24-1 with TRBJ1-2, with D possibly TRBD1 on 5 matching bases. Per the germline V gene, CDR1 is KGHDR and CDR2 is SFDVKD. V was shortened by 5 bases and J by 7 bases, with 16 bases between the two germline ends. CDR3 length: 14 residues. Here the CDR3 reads CATSAARDALGYTF. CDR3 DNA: TGTGCCACCAGTGCCGCCCGGGACGCTCTTGGCTACACCTTC.

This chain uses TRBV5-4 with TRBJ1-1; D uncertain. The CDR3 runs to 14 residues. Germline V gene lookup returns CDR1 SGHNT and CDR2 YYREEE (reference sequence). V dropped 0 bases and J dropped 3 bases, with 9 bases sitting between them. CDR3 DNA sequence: TGTGCCAGCAGCTTGGACAGCCAATACACTGAAGCTTTCTTT. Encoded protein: CASSLDSQYTEAFF.

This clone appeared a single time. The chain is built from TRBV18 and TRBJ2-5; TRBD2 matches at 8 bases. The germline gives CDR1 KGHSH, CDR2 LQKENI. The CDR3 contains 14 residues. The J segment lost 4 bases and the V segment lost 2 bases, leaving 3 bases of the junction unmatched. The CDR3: CASSPRTSSETQYF. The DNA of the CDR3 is TGTGCCAGCTCACCAAGGACTAGCTCAGAGACCCAGTACTTC.

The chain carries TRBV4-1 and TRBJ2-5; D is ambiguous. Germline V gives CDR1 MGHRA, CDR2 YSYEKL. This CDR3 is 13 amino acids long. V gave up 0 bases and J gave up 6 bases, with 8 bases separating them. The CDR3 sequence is CASSQESRQTQYF. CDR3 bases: TGCGCCAGCAGCCAAGAATCTCGACAGACCCAGTACTTC.

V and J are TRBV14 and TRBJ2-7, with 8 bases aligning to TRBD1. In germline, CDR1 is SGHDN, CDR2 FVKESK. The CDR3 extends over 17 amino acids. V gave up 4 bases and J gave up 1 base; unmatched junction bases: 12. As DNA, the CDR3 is TGTGCCAGCAGCCCCCACCCTAGGACAGGGCTATCCTACGAGCAGTACTTC. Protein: CASSPHPRTGLSYEQYF.

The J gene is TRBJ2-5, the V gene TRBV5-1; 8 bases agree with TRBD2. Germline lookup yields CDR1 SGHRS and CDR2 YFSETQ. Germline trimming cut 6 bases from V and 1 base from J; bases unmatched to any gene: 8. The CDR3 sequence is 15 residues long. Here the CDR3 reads CASTSGGSGQETQYF. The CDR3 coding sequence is TGCGCCAGCACCTCGGGAGGGTCGGGCCAAGAGACCCAGTACTTC.

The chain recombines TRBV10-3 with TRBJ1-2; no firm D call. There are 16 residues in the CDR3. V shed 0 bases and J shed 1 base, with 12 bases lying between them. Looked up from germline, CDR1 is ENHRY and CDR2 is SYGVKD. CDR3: CAISESMVVGNYGYTF. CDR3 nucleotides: TGTGCCATCAGTGAGTCGATGGTCGTGGGTAACTATGGCTACACCTTC.

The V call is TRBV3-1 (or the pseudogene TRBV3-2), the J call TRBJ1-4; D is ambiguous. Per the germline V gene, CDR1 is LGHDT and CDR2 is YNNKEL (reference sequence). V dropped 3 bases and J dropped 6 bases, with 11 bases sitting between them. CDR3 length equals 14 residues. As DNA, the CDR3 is TGTGCCAGCAGCCACCCGGAACGAGATGAAAAACTGTTTTTT. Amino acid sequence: CASSHPERDEKLFF.

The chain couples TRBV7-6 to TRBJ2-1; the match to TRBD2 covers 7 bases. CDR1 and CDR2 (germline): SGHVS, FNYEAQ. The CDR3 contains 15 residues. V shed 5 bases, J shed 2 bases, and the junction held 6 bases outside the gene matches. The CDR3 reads CASSPALAAYNEQFF. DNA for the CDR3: TGTGCCAGCAGCCCGGCGCTAGCGGCCTACAATGAGCAGTTCTTC.

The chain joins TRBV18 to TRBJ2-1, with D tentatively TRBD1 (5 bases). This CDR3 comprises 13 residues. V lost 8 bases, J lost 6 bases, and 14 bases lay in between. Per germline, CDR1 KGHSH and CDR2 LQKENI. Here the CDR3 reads CASTPRTPNEQFF. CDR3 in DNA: TGTGCCAGCACCCCGAGGACACCCAATGAGCAGTTCTTC.

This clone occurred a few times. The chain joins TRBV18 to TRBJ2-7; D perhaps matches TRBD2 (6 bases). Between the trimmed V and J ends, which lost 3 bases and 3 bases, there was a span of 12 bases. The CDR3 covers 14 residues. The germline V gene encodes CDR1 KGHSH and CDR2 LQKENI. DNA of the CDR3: TGTGCCAGCTCACCCCGCGGAGGGGACTACGAGCAGTACTTC. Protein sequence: CASSPRGGDYEQYF.

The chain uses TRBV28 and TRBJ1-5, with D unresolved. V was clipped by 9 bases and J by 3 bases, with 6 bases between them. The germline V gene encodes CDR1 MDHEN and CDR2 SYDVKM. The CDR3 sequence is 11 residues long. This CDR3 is CASGNNQPQHF. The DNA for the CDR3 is TGTGCCAGTGGTAACAATCAGCCCCAGCATTTT.

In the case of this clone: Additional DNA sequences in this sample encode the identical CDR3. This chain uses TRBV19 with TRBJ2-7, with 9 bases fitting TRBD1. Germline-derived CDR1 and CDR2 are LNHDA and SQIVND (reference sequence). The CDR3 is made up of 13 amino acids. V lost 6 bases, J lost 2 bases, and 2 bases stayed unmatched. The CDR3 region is CASRGQGTYEQYF. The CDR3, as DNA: TGTGCCAGTAGAGGACAGGGGACCTACGAGCAGTACTTC.

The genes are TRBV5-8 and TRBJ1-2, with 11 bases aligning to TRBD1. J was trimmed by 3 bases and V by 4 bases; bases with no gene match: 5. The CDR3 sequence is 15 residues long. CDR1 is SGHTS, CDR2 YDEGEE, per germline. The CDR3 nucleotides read TGTGCCAGCAGCCGCGGACAGGGGGCTTACTATGGCTACACCTTC. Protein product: CASSRGQGAYYGYTF.

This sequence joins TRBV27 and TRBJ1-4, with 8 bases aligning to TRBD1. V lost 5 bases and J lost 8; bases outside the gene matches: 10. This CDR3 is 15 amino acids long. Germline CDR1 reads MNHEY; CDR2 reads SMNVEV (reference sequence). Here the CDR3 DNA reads TGTGCCAGCAGTCCCTTACAGGGGGGGCGGGAAAAACTGTTTTTT. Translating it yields CASSPLQGGREKLFF.

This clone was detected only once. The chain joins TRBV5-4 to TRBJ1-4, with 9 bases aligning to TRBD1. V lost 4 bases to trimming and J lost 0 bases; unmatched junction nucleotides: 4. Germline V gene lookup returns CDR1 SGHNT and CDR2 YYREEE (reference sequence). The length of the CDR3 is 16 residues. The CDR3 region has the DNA TGTGCCAGCAGCCAGACAGGGGGGGCAACTAATGAAAAACTGTTTTTT. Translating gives CASSQTGGATNEKLFF.